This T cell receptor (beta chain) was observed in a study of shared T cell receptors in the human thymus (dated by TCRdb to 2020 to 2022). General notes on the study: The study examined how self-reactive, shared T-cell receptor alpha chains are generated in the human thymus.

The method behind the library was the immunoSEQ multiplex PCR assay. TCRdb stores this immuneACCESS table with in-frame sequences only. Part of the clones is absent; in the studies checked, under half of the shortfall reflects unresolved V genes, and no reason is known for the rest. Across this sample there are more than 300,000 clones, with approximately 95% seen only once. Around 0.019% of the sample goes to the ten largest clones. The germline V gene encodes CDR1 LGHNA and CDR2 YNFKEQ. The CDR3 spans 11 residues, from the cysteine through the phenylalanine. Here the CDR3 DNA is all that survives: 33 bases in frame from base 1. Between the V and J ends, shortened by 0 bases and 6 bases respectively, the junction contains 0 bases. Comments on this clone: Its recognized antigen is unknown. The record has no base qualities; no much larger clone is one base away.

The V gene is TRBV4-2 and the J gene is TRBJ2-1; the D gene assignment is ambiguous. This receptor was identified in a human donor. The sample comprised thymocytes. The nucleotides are TGTGCCAGCAGCCAAGACAATGAGCAGTTCTTC. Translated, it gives CASSQDNEQFF.